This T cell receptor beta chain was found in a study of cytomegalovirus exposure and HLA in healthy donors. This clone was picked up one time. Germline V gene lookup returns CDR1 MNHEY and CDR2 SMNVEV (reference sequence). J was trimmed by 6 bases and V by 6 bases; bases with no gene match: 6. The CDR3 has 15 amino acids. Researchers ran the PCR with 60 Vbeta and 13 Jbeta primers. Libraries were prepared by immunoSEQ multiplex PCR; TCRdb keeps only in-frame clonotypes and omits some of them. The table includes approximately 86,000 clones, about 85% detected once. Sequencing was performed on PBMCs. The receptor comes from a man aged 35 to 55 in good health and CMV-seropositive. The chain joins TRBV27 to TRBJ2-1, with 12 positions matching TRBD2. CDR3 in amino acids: CASSLLAGGLNEQFF. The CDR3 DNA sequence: TGTGCCAGCAGCCTCCTAGCGGGGGGGCTCAATGAGCAGTTCTTC.